This T cell receptor beta chain was profiled in a study of spatial heterogeneity in lung cancer. In the study overall: PBMC samples from follow-up, where available, were sequenced a median of roughly two years after resection. Detected sequences consistently included more beta-chain ones than alpha-chain ones. Study-level results: Ubiquitous, expanded tumor-derived TCRs were more frequently observed in blood at resection than at follow-up.

This clonotype came up many times. What it recognizes is unknown. Specified time point: blood at routine non-recurrence follow-up after resection. Extraction of whole RNA from tumor, nontumor lung or frozen PBMC preceded unsorted sequencing. Every TCR cDNA molecule carried a tag that served as a unique molecular identifier. Each CDR3 protein is one row after TCRdb ran MiXCR on the 5' RACE reads. The table includes around 120,000 distinct CDR3 sequences, approximately 12% detected once. This sequence was found in a male donor with early-stage non-small cell lung cancer. The material was PBMCs, obtained at follow-up.

The CDR3 coding sequence is TGTGCCAGCAGCTTAGATCACAGGGGGCTTACTGAAGCTTTCTTT. It specifies CASSLDHRGLTEAFF. The chain is built from TRBV7-2 and TRBJ1-1, with TRBD1 identical over 9 bases. This CDR3 is built from 15 residues. The ends lost 1 base at V and 5 bases at J; junction bases unmatched: 5. In germline, CDR1 is SGHTA, CDR2 FQGNSA.